The 21 T cell receptor beta chains below all came from one sample that was sequenced in a study of long-term antiretroviral therapy in people with HIV. Survey-level immunoSEQ v3.0 assays were run. Some clones are missing from TCRdb's copy, which holds only in-frame ones; the method was immunoSEQ multiplex PCR. The sample includes 25,000 to 35,000 clones, about three quarters of them seen just once. The sample in question was unsorted PBMCs, obtained 1.5 years before starting antiretroviral therapy. The receptors were gathered from a man in his late teens or twenties with HIV.

The gene calls are TRBV7-6 and TRBJ1-4, with D hard to call. The CDR3 covers 15 residues. The germline V and J ends were trimmed by 2 bases and 6 bases, with 13 bases remaining between them. Per germline, CDR1 SGHVS and CDR2 FNYEAQ. CDR3 protein: CASSLNAYGDEKLFF. CDR3 nucleotides: TGTGCCAGCAGCTTAAACGCCTACGGAGATGAAAAACTGTTTTTT.

The V and J genes are TRBV7-9 and TRBJ1-1; D is unresolved. The CDR3 covers 14 residues. Trimming removed 5 bases from V and 2 bases from J, with 12 bases in between. The germline V gene has CDR1 SEHNR and CDR2 FQNEAQ (reference sequence). The CDR3: CASSLDGSNTEAFF. The CDR3 DNA reads as TGTGCCAGCAGCCTCGATGGGTCCAACACTGAAGCTTTCTTT.

The count of this clone is one. The genes are TRBV7-3 and TRBJ1-2; D might be TRBD1 (6 bases). This CDR3 region has 15 residues. CDR1 and CDR2 (germline): SGHTA, FQGTGA. The germline V and J ends were trimmed by 2 bases and 6 bases, with 16 bases remaining between them. Here the CDR3 DNA reads TGTGCCAGCAGCTTATGGGGACAAGCCCCGGATGGCTACACCTTC. Residues: CASSLWGQAPDGYTF.

This chain connects TRBV19 to TRBJ1-5, with D unresolved. This CDR3 has 13 residues. Trimming pared 7 bases from V and 2 bases from J, leaving 9 bases between. Per germline, CDR1 LNHDA and CDR2 SQIVND (reference sequence). In DNA form, the CDR3 reads TGTGCCAGTACTATTCTGGGCAATCAGCCCCAGCATTTT. Amino acid sequence: CASTILGNQPQHF.

A note on this clone: The identical CDR3 is also encoded by other nucleotide sequences in the sample. The J gene is TRBJ1-2, the V gene TRBV19; tentative D call: TRBD1 (6 bases). Germline V gives CDR1 LNHDA, CDR2 SQIVND (reference sequence). V lost 3 bases to trimming and J lost 0 bases, with 8 bases between them. This CDR3 comprises 14 residues. CDR3 DNA: TGTGCCAGTAGTATCCGGACAGCTAACTATGGCTACACCTTC. It is translated as CASSIRTANYGYTF.

The table lists this clone with a few counts. This chain uses TRBV2 with TRBJ2-7, with 7 bases identical to TRBD1. CDR3 length: 13 residues. Germline CDR1 is SNHLY and CDR2 is FYNNEI. V shed 6 bases, J shed 3 bases, and the junction held 5 bases outside the gene matches. The chain's CDR3 is CASRARDSYEQYF. The CDR3 DNA follows: TGTGCCAGCAGGGCTAGGGACAGCTACGAGCAGTACTTC.

This sequence joins TRBV18 and TRBJ2-3, with D unresolved. This CDR3 is built from 13 residues. Trimming cost V 0 bases and J 0 bases, with 1 base left between them. Germline V gene data show CDR1 as KGHSH and CDR2 as LQKENI. The chain's CDR3 is CASSPPSTDTQYF. The CDR3 DNA follows: TGTGCCAGCTCACCACCGAGCACAGATACGCAGTATTTT.

This chain uses TRBV4-1 with TRBJ2-7; D is unresolved. Germline V CDR1 and CDR2: MGHRA, YSYEKL. The CDR3 extends over 13 amino acids. Trimming stripped 0 bases from V and 6 bases from J, with 9 bases between. The CDR3 region is CASSQDRWAEQYF. The CDR3 nucleotides read TGCGCCAGCAGCCAAGATAGGTGGGCCGAGCAGTACTTC.

The chain couples TRBV5-6 to TRBJ2-5; perhaps TRBD2 as D (6 bases). The CDR3 extends over 15 amino acids. Trimming pared 4 bases from V and 1 base from J, leaving 14 bases between. Germline V gene data show CDR1 as SGHDT and CDR2 as YYEEEE. This CDR3 is CASSGSGRPQETQYF. The CDR3, as DNA: TGTGCCAGCAGCGGGTCAGGGAGGCCCCAAGAGACCCAGTACTTC.

The chain joins TRBV6-5 to TRBJ2-7; D is possibly TRBD2 (5 bases). CDR3 size: 12 residues. In germline, CDR1 is MNHEY, CDR2 SVGAGI. V lost 5 bases, J lost 3 bases, and 8 bases lay in between. The CDR3 sequence is CASSHGLYEQYF. In nucleotides, the CDR3 is TGTGCCAGCAGTCACGGACTCTACGAGCAGTACTTC.

The genes are TRBV2 and TRBJ2-7; 14 nucleotides agree with TRBD2. This CDR3 is 15 amino acids long. Looked up from germline, CDR1 is SNHLY and CDR2 is FYNNEI. Trimming took 6 bases from V and 5 from J; bases not matched to a gene: 6. The CDR3 coding sequence is TGTGCCAGCAGGGTGACTAGCGGGAGGGCCCACGAGCAGTACTTC. This sequence encodes CASRVTSGRAHEQYF.

V and J are TRBV27 and TRBJ2-5, with 7 nucleotides matching TRBD2. This CDR3 is 13 amino acids long. Germline CDR1 is MNHEY and CDR2 is SMNVEV (reference sequence). J lost 1 base, V lost 6 bases, and 2 bases had no gene match. As DNA, the CDR3 is TGTGCCAGCAGAGTAGCGGGCCAAGAGACCCAGTACTTC. Translating gives CASRVAGQETQYF.

The chain carries TRBV7-8 and TRBJ1-1; D not resolved. CDR3 length: 14 residues. Germline lookup yields CDR1 SGHVS and CDR2 FQNEAQ. The ends were cut back, 5 bases at V and 1 base at J, with 11 bases in the middle. The CDR3 spells CASSNAGTNTEAFF. As DNA, the CDR3 is TGTGCCAGCAGCAATGCAGGTACGAACACTGAAGCTTTCTTT.

The gene calls are TRBV9 and TRBJ2-3; a weak D match, TRBD1 (6 bases). Germline V gene lookup returns CDR1 SGDLS and CDR2 YYNGEE. With 3 bases removed from V and 4 bases from J, the gap between germline ends came to 15 bases. The CDR3 has 15 amino acids. The CDR3 DNA reads as TGTGCCAGCAGCGACCCCTTGGGGGCGGCAGATACGCAGTATTTT. As protein: CASSDPLGAADTQYF.

The chain has TRBV6-6 and TRBJ2-5, with no clear D. This CDR3 is built from 14 residues. The V end was cut by 0 bases, the J end by 0 bases, with 5 bases between. Germline-derived CDR1 and CDR2 are MNHNY and SVGAGI (reference sequence). The CDR3 here is CASSYSTNQETQYF. In DNA form, the CDR3 reads TGTGCCAGCAGTTACTCTACTAACCAAGAGACCCAGTACTTC.

This chain joins TRBV5-4 and TRBJ2-7; either TRBD1 or TRBD2 may fit D (5 bases each). Trimming removed 3 bases from V and 7 bases from J, with 20 bases in between. Germline V gene sequence: CDR1 SGHNT, CDR2 YYREEE (reference sequence). The length of the CDR3 is 15 residues. CDR3 region: CASSSHGTSLEEQYF. The CDR3 nucleotides are TGTGCCAGCAGCTCCCACGGGACCTCCCTTGAAGAGCAGTACTTC.

This clone was detected once. The genes are TRBV14 and TRBJ1-1, with a tentative D call TRBD1 (6 bases). This CDR3 spans 16 amino acids. The V end was cut by 7 bases, the J end by 1 base, with 19 bases between. The V gene's germline CDR1 is SGHDN and CDR2 FVKESK. The CDR3 region is CASTFPPPGANTEAFF. The DNA for the CDR3 is TGTGCCAGCACTTTTCCTCCCCCAGGGGCGAACACTGAAGCTTTCTTT.

This chain uses TRBV18 with TRBJ1-4; TRBD1 is a possible D gene (5 bases). The V gene lost 2 bases and the J gene lost 6 bases, with 13 bases spanning the gap. The CDR3 loop spans 15 amino acids. Germline V gives CDR1 KGHSH, CDR2 LQKENI. The CDR3 reads CASSPDSGTDEKLFF. The CDR3 DNA is TGTGCCAGCTCACCAGACTCCGGGACGGATGAAAAACTGTTTTTT.

The V gene is TRBV5-5, the J gene TRBJ2-7, with 9 bases that match TRBD1. Germline V gene data show CDR1 as SGHKS and CDR2 as YYEKEE (reference sequence). The CDR3 is 16 amino acids. Trimming removed 0 bases from V and 5 bases from J; junction bases left unmatched: 9. The CDR3 region has the DNA TGTGCCAGCAGCTTGGCCTTGGGACAGGGCCTTAACGAGCAGTACTTC. Protein sequence: CASSLALGQGLNEQYF.

The chain joins TRBV7-9 to TRBJ2-5, with 10 bases lining up with TRBD2. The length of the CDR3 is 16 residues. Germline V gene data show CDR1 as SEHNR and CDR2 as FQNEAQ (reference sequence). The V segment lost 1 base and the J segment 4 bases; nucleotides outside the gene matches: 6. CDR3 amino acids: CASSLEEREGRETQYF. In DNA form, the CDR3 reads TGTGCCAGCAGCTTAGAAGAGCGGGAGGGCCGAGAGACCCAGTACTTC.

The V call is TRBV19, the J call TRBJ1-6; tentatively, D is TRBD1 (5 bases). V gave up 3 bases and J gave up 11 bases, with 14 bases separating them. The CDR3 consists of 14 residues. Germline V gene data show CDR1 as LNHDA and CDR2 as SQIVND (reference sequence). The CDR3 nucleotides read TGTGCCAGTAGTATCGTGGGGACCCAAGCACCCCTCCACTTT. Translation gives CASSIVGTQAPLHF.